A single sample gave rise to the 15 T cell receptor beta chains below, sequenced in a study of blood T cell repertoires in COVID-19. TCRdb keeps only in-frame clones here, not all; method: immunoSEQ multiplex PCR. The sample has a few hundred thousand clones, just under 90% seen once. Sequencing used PBMCs or T cells enriched from blood (not recorded which). Receptor source: a woman in her 30s who had recovered from COVID-19.

The rearrangement joins TRBV5-4 to TRBJ2-7, with 8 bases that match TRBD2. This CDR3 region has 16 residues. The V segment lost 4 bases and the J segment 2 bases; nucleotides outside the gene matches: 11. Looked up from germline, CDR1 is SGHNT and CDR2 is YYREEE (reference sequence). CDR3 amino acids: CASSRGAGELPYEQYF. The CDR3 DNA is TGTGCCAGCAGCAGGGGAGCGGGAGAACTCCCCTACGAGCAGTACTTC.

The chain is built from TRBV7-2 and TRBJ1-5; no clear D. The CDR3 covers 12 residues. Germline lookup yields CDR1 SGHTA and CDR2 FQGNSA. The germline V and J ends were trimmed by 5 bases and 3 bases, with 5 bases remaining between them. CDR3 in DNA: TGTGCCAGCAGCCGACTCAATCAGCCCCAGCATTTT. This translates into CASSRLNQPQHF.

The chain joins TRBV10-3 to TRBJ2-7, with 8 bases fitting TRBD2. After removal of 0 bases from V and 6 bases from J, the junction contained 4 bases not matched to a gene. Germline assignment: CDR1 ENHRY and CDR2 SYGVKD. There are 14 residues in the CDR3. The CDR3 sequence is CAISESGTRSEQYF. The DNA for the CDR3 is TGTGCCATCAGTGAGTCAGGGACTAGAAGCGAGCAGTACTTC.

The rearrangement links TRBV19 to TRBJ2-7, with TRBD2 matching 8 bases. Germline assignment: CDR1 LNHDA and CDR2 SQIVND (reference sequence). J lost 6 bases, V lost 3 bases, and 7 bases had no gene match. The CDR3 contains 14 residues. The CDR3 region is CASSMGSGTFEQYF. The CDR3 nucleotides are TGTGCCAGTAGTATGGGTAGCGGGACTTTCGAGCAGTACTTC.

The chain has TRBV7-2 and TRBJ1-4; D possibly corresponds to TRBD1 (6 bases). The V end was cut by 1 base, the J end by 5 bases, with 11 bases between. The CDR3 covers 15 residues. Per the germline V gene, CDR1 is SGHTA and CDR2 is FQGNSA. The CDR3 nucleotides read TGTGCCAGCAGCTTAGGCAGGGGTGAGAATGAAAAACTGTTTTTT. Protein: CASSLGRGENEKLFF.

The gene calls are TRBV28 and TRBJ1-2, with 7 bases identical to TRBD1. CDR1 is MDHEN and CDR2 is SYDVKM in the germline V gene. The CDR3 is 15 amino acids. Losses at the gene ends were 2 bases for V and 4 bases for J; bases not matched to a gene: 7. Here the CDR3 reads CASSLMTGQGYGYTF. The DNA of the CDR3 is TGTGCCAGCAGTTTAATGACAGGGCAGGGCTATGGCTACACCTTC.

The CDR3 protein is CASSMYGGQGFYGYTF. As DNA, the CDR3 is TGTGCCAGTAGTATGTATGGGGGACAGGGCTTCTATGGCTACACCTTC. The V gene is TRBV19, the J gene TRBJ1-2; 9 bases are shared with TRBD1. The CDR3 extends over 16 amino acids. V shed 3 bases and J 4 bases; nucleotides not matched to a gene: 9. From germline, CDR1 is LNHDA and CDR2 SQIVND (reference sequence).

This clone showed up just once. The chain joins TRBV7-2 to TRBJ2-1; 9 bases line up with TRBD2. J lost 10 bases, V lost 3 bases, and 10 bases had no gene match. Germline assignment: CDR1 SGHTA and CDR2 FQGNSA. The CDR3 has 15 residues. The CDR3 sequence: CASSFKTSGQGEQFF. CDR3 coding DNA: TGTGCCAGCAGCTTTAAGACTAGCGGCCAAGGGGAGCAGTTCTTC.

This chain uses TRBV19 with TRBJ1-2, with TRBD1 matching 9 bases. The CDR3 is made up of 11 amino acids. Germline V gives CDR1 LNHDA, CDR2 SQIVND (reference sequence). Trimming cost V 5 bases and J 14 bases; bases outside gene matches: 6. The CDR3 loop is CASSVGTGRTF. As DNA, the CDR3 is TGTGCCAGTAGTGTAGGGACAGGGAGAACCTTC.

The genes are TRBV7-9 and TRBJ1-1; maybe TRBD1 (6 bases). Germline V CDR1 and CDR2: SEHNR, FQNEAQ (reference sequence). The CDR3 is 14 amino acids. V was pared by 2 bases and J by 2 bases, with 9 bases between. The CDR3 bases are TGTGCCAGCAGCTTAAAAGGGGGAAACACTGAAGCTTTCTTT. Residues: CASSLKGGNTEAFF.

This chain links TRBV14 with TRBJ2-2; D possibly corresponds to TRBD2 (6 bases). V lost 4 bases, J lost 7 bases, and 10 bases lay in between. CDR1 SGHDN and CDR2 FVKESK come from the germline V gene. CDR3 size: 13 residues. The CDR3 nucleotides read TGTGCCAGCAGCCGGGGGGAATTCGGGGAGCTGTTTTTT. As protein: CASSRGEFGELFF.

The chain uses TRBV27 and TRBJ2-7, with TRBD2 matching over 8 bases. V was pared by 6 bases and J by 1 base, with 8 bases of the junction left unmatched. Germline V gene data show CDR1 as MNHEY and CDR2 as SMNVEV (reference sequence). The CDR3 loop spans 15 amino acids. The CDR3 sequence is CASRDMAGGSYEQYF. In nucleotides, the CDR3 is TGTGCCAGCAGGGACATGGCGGGAGGTTCCTACGAGCAGTACTTC.

The rearrangement joins TRBV13 to TRBJ1-1, with D perhaps matching TRBD1 (6 bases). Trimming stripped 2 bases from V and 0 bases from J, with 10 bases between. Germline CDR1 and CDR2: PRHDT and FYEKMQ (reference sequence). The CDR3 contains 15 residues. Here the CDR3 DNA reads TGTGCCAGCAGCTTATCGGGACACCTGAACACTGAAGCTTTCTTT. Residues: CASSLSGHLNTEAFF.

The chain links TRBV10-2 to TRBJ1-2; no clear D gene. This CDR3 has 13 residues. Trimming left V 5 bases short and J 6 bases short, with 13 bases between. The germline V gene has CDR1 WSHSY and CDR2 SAAADI. The CDR3 DNA is TGCGCCAGCAGTATTCAACAGAAGCATGGCTACACCTTC. Translating it yields CASSIQQKHGYTF.

This clone has a single count. The chain employs TRBV23-1 and TRBJ1-2; TRBD1 matches at 8 bases. TRBV23-1 is an ORF, with its function uncertain. The CDR3 runs to 24 residues. Trimming at V came to 1 base and at J to 2 bases, leaving 30 bases not matched to a gene. CDR3 sequence reads: CASSQFGVPAGATGVLFLNYGYTF. The CDR3 DNA reads as TGCGCCAGCAGTCAATTCGGAGTCCCCGCGGGGGCGACAGGGGTGCTATTTTTGAACTATGGCTACACCTTC.